Listed below are T cell receptor beta chains from one sample, sequenced in a study of cytomegalovirus exposure and HLA in healthy donors. Generated by immunoSEQ multiplex PCR, the TCRdb table keeps only in-frame clones and is missing some. The repertoire holds approximately 100,000 clones, with about 79% as singletons. The specimen was PBMCs. These receptors all come from a human donor in good health. Both conserved end residues are part of each CDR3. A D gene is named only where the DNA matches it firmly. Clone size is not always given. Where it is, it says once, few, many or a class for expanded clones.

cdr3_aa	cdr3_nt	v_call	j_call	cdr3_length	d_call	clone_size
CASSQGTVGEKLFF	TGTGCCAGCAGCCAGGGGACAGTCGGTGAAAAACTGTTTTTT	TRBV14	TRBJ1-4	14	TRBD1	NA
CASSYSGELVYEQYF	TGTGCCAGCAGTTATTCGGGAGAACTCGTCTACGAGCAGTACTTC	TRBV6-9	TRBJ2-7	15	NA	few
CASSPRTGGNYGYTF	TGCGCCAGCAGCCCCCGGACAGGGGGTAACTATGGCTACACCTTC	TRBV5-1	TRBJ1-2	15	TRBD1	NA
CASSSPDRDNNEQFF	TGTGCCAGCAGTTCGCCCGACAGAGATAACAATGAGCAGTTCTTC	TRBV27	TRBJ2-1	15	NA	NA
CASGLVLGQGRVYEQYF	TGTGCTAGTGGTTTGGTACTGGGACAGGGTAGGGTCTACGAGCAGTACTTC	TRBV12-5	TRBJ2-7	17	TRBD1	NA
CAWSSGTSGAYKGTQYF	TGTGCCTGGAGCTCAGGGACTAGCGGGGCTTACAAGGGGACCCAGTACTTC	TRBV30	TRBJ2-5	17	TRBD2	few
CASSPTGIWQYF	TGTGCCAGCTCACCGACAGGTATCTGGCAGTACTTC	TRBV18	TRBJ2-5	12	NA	NA
CASSISGEDEQFF	TGTGCCAGCAGCATTAGCGGGGAGGATGAGCAGTTCTTC	TRBV11-2	TRBJ2-1	13	TRBD2	once
CASSTGFWQPQHF	TGTGCCAGTAGTACCGGGTTCTGGCAGCCCCAGCATTTT	TRBV19	TRBJ1-5	13	NA	NA
CASSSPLGASNTEAFF	TGTGCCAGCAGCTCCCCCCTGGGGGCTTCTAACACTGAAGCTTTCTTT	TRBV7-9	TRBJ1-1	16	NA	NA